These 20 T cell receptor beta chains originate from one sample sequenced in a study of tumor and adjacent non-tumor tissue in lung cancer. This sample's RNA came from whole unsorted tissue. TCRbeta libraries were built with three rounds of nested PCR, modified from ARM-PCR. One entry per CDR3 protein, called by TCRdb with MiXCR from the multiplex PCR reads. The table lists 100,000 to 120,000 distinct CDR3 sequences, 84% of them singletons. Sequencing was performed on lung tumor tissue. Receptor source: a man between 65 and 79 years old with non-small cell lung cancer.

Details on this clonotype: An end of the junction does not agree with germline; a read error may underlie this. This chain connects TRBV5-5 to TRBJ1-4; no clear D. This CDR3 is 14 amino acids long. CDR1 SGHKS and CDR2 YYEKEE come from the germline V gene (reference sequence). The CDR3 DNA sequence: TGTGCCAGCAGCCCAGGTGGCTCTAATGTAAAACTGTTTTTT. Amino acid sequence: CASSPGGSNVKLFF.

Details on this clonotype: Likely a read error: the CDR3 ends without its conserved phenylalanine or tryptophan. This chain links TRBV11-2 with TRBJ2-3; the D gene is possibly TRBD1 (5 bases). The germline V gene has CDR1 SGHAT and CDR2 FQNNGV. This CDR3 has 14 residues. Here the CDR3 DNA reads TGTACCAACAGCCTAACCCCAGGGTCAAATACGCAGTATTCT. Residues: CTNSLTPGSNTQYS.

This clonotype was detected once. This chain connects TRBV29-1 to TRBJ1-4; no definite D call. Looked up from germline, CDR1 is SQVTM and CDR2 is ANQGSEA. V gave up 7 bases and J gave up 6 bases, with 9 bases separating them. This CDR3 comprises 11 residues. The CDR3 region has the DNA TGCAGCGGGACGCAGGATGAAAAACTGTTTTTT. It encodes CSGTQDEKLFF.

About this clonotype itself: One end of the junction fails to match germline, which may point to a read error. The CDR3 spells CASRRLAGTNTGELSF. The CDR3 DNA sequence: TGTGCCAGCAGACGACTAGCGGGTACGAACACCGGGGAGCTGTCTTTT. The chain uses TRBV6-2 or TRBV6-3 and TRBJ2-2; 10 bases line up with TRBD2. CDR1 MNHEY and CDR2 SVGEGT come from the germline V gene. The CDR3 loop spans 16 amino acids.

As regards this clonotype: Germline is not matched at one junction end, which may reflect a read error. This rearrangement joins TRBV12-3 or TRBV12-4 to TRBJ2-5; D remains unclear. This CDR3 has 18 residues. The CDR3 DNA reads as TGTGGCAGCAGTCCCCTTTTGGGCCCCACCGGCTCAAAAGAGACCCAGTACTTC. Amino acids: CGSSPLLGPTGSKETQYF.

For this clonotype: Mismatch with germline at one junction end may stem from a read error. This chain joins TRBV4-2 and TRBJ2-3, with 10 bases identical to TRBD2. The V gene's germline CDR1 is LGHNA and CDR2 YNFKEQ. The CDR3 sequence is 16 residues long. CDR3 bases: TGTGCCAGGAGCCAAGAGAGCGGGAGGGACACAGATACGCAGTATTTT. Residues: CARSQESGRDTDTQYF.

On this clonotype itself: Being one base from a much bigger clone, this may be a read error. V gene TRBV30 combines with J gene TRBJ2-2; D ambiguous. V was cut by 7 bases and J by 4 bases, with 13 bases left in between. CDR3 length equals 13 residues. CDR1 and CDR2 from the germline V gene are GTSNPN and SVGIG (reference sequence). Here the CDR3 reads CAYIQVFTGELFF. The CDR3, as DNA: TGTGCCTATATTCAGGTGTTCACCGGGGAGCTGTTTTTT.

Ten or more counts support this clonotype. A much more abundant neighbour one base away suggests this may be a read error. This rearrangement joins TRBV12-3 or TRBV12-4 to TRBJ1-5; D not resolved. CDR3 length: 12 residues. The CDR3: CVSSLANQPQHF. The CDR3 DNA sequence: TGTGTCAGCAGTTTAGCTAATCAGCCCCAGCATTTT.

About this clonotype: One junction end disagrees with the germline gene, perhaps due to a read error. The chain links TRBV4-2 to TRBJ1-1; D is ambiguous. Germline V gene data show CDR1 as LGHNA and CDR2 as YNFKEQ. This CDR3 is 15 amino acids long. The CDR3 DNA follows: TGTTCCAGCAGCAAGAGGGTTGAGGGTGGTACTGAAGCTCTCTTT. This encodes CSSSKRVEGGTEALF.

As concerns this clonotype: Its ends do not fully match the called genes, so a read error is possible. The CDR3 here is CRAKGARAGSYSEQFF. The CDR3, as DNA: TGCAGAGCTAAAGGTGCTCGGGCGGGCTCCTACAGTGAGCAGTTCTTC. V usage is TRBV20-1 and J usage is TRBJ2-1; a weak D match, TRBD2 (5 bases). From germline, CDR1 is DFQATT and CDR2 SNEGSKA (reference sequence). CDR3 length: 16 residues.

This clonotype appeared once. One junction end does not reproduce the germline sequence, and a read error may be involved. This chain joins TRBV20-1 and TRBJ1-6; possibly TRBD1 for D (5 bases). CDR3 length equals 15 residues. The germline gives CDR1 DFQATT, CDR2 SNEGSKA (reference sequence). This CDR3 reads CIARGPGPTNSPLHF. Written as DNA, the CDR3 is TGCATTGCTAGAGGTCCGGGACCGACCAATTCACCCCTCCACTTT.

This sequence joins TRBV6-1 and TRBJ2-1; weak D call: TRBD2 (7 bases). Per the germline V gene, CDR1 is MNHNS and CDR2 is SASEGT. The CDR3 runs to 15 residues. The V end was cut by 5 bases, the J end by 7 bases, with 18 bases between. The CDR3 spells CASSRLAGDYNEQFF. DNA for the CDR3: TGTGCCAGCAGTAGACTAGCAGGGGATTATAATGAGCAGTTCTTC.

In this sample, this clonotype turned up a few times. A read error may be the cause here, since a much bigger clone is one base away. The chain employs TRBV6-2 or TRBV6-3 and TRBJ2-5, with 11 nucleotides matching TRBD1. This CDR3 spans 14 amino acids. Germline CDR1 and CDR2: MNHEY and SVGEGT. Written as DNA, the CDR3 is TGTGCCAGCTGGAGGACAGGGGGCCGGGAGACCCAGTGCTTC. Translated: CASWRTGGRETQCF.

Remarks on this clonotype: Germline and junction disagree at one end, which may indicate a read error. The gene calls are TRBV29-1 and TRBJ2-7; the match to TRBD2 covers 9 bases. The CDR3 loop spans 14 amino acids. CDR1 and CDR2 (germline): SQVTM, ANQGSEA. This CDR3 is CNVDGVAGAYEQYF. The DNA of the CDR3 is TGCAACGTTGACGGAGTAGCGGGGGCATACGAGCAGTACTTC.

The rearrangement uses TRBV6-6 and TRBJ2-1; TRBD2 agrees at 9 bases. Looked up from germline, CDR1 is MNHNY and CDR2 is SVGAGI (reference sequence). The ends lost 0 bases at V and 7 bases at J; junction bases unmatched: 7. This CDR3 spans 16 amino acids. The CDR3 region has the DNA TGTGCCAGCAGTTACTCGCAGGGACTAGCAGCTAATGAGCAGTTCTTC. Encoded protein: CASSYSQGLAANEQFF.

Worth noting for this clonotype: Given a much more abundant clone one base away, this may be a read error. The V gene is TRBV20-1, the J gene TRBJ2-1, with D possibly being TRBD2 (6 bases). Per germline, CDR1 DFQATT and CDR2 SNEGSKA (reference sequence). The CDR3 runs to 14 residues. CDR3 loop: CSARAGESFNEQFF. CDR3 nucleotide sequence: TGCAGTGCTAGAGCGGGAGAATCCTTCAATGAGCAGTTCTTC.

CDR3 loop: CASSKEGERVNDEQFF. CDR3 DNA sequence: TGTGCCAGCAGCAAAGAGGGCGAGCGGGTAAACGATGAGCAGTTCTTC. This chain connects TRBV21-1 to TRBJ2-1; the D segment call TRBD2 is taken from the table without a DNA check. TRBV21-1 is noted as a pseudogene. The CDR3 spans 16 residues.

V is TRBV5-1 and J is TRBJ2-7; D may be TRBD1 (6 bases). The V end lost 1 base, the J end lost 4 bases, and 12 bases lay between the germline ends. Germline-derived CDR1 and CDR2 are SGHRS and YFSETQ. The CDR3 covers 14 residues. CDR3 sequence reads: CASSLNWTAYEQYF. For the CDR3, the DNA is TGCGCCAGCAGCTTGAACTGGACAGCTTACGAGCAGTACTTC.

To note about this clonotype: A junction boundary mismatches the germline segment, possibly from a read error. The CDR3 region is CNVAGRYGYTF. CDR3 DNA: TGCAACGTTGCGGGCCGTTATGGCTACACCTTC. V gene TRBV29-1 combines with J gene TRBJ1-2, with D unclear. The CDR3 is 11 amino acids. Germline V gene lookup returns CDR1 SQVTM and CDR2 ANQGSEA.

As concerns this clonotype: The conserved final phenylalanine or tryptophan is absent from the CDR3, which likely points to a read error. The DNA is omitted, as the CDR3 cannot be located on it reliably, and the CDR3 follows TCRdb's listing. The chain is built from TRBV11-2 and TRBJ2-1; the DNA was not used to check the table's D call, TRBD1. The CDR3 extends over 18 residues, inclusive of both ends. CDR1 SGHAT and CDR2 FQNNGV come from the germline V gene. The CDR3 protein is CASSLHVRDWASYNEQSI.